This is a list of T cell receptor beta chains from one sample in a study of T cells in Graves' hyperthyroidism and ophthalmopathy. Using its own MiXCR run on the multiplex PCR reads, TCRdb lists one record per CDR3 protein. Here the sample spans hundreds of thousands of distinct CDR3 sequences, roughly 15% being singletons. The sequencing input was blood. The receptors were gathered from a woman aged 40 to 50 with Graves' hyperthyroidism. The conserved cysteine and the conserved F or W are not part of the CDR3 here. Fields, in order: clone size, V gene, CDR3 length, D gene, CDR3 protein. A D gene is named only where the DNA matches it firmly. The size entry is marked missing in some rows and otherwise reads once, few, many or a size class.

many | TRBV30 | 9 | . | AWSVSDTQY
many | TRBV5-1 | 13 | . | ASSIVGELYNEQF
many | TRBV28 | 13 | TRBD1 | ASSLSGQGSTEAF
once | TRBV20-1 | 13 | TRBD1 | SALSPGQGLYEQY
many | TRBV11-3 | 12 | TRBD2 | ASSLGAGGLEQF
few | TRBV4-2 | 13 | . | ASSQGRSQSYEQY
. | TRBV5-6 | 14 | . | ASSFGLASSTGELF
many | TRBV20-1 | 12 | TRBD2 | SASGTSGTYEQY
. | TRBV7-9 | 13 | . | ASSLRALTNYGYT
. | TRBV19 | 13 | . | ASSILSSLGHEQF
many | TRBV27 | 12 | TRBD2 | ASSIAGHYNEQF
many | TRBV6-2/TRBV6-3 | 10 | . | ASSYSGGEQY
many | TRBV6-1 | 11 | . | ASTIGGDQPQH
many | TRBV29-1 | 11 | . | SVEGGTTDTQY
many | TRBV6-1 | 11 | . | ASGRRDLGEQY
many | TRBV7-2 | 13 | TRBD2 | ASSTGGRSYNEQF
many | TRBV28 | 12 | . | ASSLGLGRETQY
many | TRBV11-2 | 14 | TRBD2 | ASSLARGVHQYEQY
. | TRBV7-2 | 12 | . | ASSSAQGNTEAF
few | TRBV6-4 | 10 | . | ACRSGTGELF
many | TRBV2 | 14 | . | ASMFDGGNSYNEQF
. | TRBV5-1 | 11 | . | ASSYVEGETQY
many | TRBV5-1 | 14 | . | ASSLGPGANTGELF
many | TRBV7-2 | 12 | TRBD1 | ASSPPGTGNEQF
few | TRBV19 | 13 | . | ASSIGRTADYEQY
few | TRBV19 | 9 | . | ASSISNEQF
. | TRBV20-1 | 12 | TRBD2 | SARTLAGGYEQY
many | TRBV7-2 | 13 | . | ASSLEGLNTGELF
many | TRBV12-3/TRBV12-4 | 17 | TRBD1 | ASSLVLGTELSFSAEAF
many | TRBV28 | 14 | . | ASSFSPGKMNTEAF
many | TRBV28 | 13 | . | ASSFSDRRGTEAF
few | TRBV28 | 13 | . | ASSLAAAPNTEAF
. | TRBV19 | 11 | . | ARVRRGYYEQY
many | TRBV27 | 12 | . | ASSPDGPNQPQH
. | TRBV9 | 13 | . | ASSPSGTSNYGYT
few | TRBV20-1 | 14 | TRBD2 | SARRGGRGGTGELF
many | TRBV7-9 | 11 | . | ASSLVMEETQY
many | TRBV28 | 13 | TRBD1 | ASNLGQGLYNEQF
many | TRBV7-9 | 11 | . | ASSLAGGDEQF
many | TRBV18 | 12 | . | ASSPAGTQETQY
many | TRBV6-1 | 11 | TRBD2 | ASMGGSTDTQY
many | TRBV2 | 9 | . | ASNKGYEQY
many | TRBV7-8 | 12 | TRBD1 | ASSSQTGNYGYT
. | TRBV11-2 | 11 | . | ASSPGAEFGYT